There are a few counts of the clone carrying this T cell receptor (beta chain). Its specificity is not known. TCR beta CDR3 amplification used multiplex PCR with 32 V and 13 J primers. TCRdb passed the multiplex PCR reads through MiXCR, listing each CDR3 protein once. The sample consists of a few thousand distinct CDR3 sequences, more than 15% of them appearing once. Template was bulk tumor genomic DNA, 500 to 650 ng per sample. Biopsies, several per primary tumor and spaced far apart, were collected during surgery. Those enrolled were patients newly diagnosed with untreated non-small cell lung cancer and undergoing curative surgery. It was newly diagnosed non-small cell lung cancer patients having surgery with curative intent who served as donors. The germline CDR1 and CDR2 sequences are LNHNV and YYDKDF (reference sequence). Trimming removed 1 base at V and 10 bases at J, with 28 bases between. The CDR3 runs 18 residues.

This sample is drawn from a study of immune heterogeneity within non-small cell lung tumors. Overall study context: The tumors comprised several squamous cell carcinomas, some 10 non-squamous carcinomas and 1 not otherwise specified.

Study-wide findings and caveats: Site-unique high-frequency clones occurred alongside identical dominant CDR3 beta clonotypes that recurred across tumor sites within a patient.

Sample: lung tumor tissue. This TCR came from a man between 40 and 49 years old with non-small cell lung cancer. The gene calls are TRBV15 and TRBJ1-1, with TRBD1 as a possible D gene (5 bases). CDR3 amino acids: CATSRAQAGMYSRRPAFF. As DNA, the CDR3 is TGTGCCACCAGCAGAGCTCAGGCAGGGATGTATTCGAGAAGGCCAGCTTTCTTT. Drawing the rest from reference TRBV15 and TRBJ1-1, the complete variable domain is DAMVIQNPRYQVTQFGKPVTLSCSQTLNHNVMYWYQQKSSQAPKLLFHYYDKDFNNEADTPDNFQSRRPNTSFCFLDIRSPGLGDTAMYLCATSRAQAGMYSRRPAFFGQGTRLTVV.